The present T cell receptor (beta chain) was sequenced within a study of T cell repertoires in aging, cancer and after chemotherapy. Study-wide background: Roughly 8.9 million TCR reads were in the whole dataset. General study findings and limits: Across the chemotherapy interval, each cancer cohort showed higher median generation probability, suggesting thymic rebound.

V was clipped by 0 bases and J by 4 bases, with 15 bases between them. CDR3 length equals 16 residues. Germline V gene lookup returns CDR1 MNHEY and CDR2 SVGAGI. Amplification of TCR beta used genomic DNA extracted from peripheral blood. A few counts support this clonotype. The target antigen is unknown. A mixed TRB-A/B primer pool amplified rearranged TRB by multiplex touch-down PCR. TCRdb re-called the multiplex PCR reads with MiXCR, one entry per CDR3 protein. Of approximately 3,900 distinct CDR3 sequences in the sample, about 40% are singletons; the top ten hold roughly three fifths. Sample: blood. The sequence derives from a human donor with a solid tumor. V and J are TRBV6-5 and TRBJ1-2; a weak D match, TRBD1 (6 bases). This chain's CDR3 is CASSYSKRGPFYGYTF. The CDR3 bases are TGTGCCAGCAGTTACTCGAAACGGGGGCCATTCTATGGCTACACCTTC.